This T cell receptor (beta chain) was sequenced in a study of blood T cell repertoires in COVID-19. The CDR3 sequence is 17 residues long. V was clipped by 5 bases and J by 7 bases, with 23 bases between them. From germline, CDR1 is MNHEY and CDR2 SMNVEV (reference sequence). Data came from immunoSEQ multiplex PCR; TCRdb stores just in-frame clones and leaves some out. The table lists just under 30,000 clones, 86% of them singletons, with approximately 24% in the top ten. The chain uses TRBV27 and TRBJ2-2, with D possibly TRBD1 on 5 matching bases. This clonotype was obtained from a human donor with active COVID-19. The donor label of this sample is uncertain. Material: peripheral blood. CDR3 loop: CASSRNSIRGSDGELFF. CDR3 coding DNA: TGTGCCAGCAGTCGGAATTCGATAAGGGGATCGGACGGGGAGCTGTTTTTT.